The subject of this entry is one TCR beta chain. In its sample, this clonotype was seen many times. Its antigen remains unidentified. Base qualities are not at hand, and no much larger clone is one base apart. The CDR3 contains 14 residues, cysteine and phenylalanine counted. The sequence is cut down to CDR3 DNA, 42 bases in frame from base 1. V loses 0 bases of germline sequence and J loses 7 bases, and the interval between the two ends is 10 bases. The germline V gene provides CDR1 SNHLY and CDR2 FYNNEI. The record originates from a study of CD8 T cells in ankylosing spondylitis (dated by TCRdb to about 2017). Describing the broader study: To find TCR variants linked to disease, the study profiled T cell receptor beta repertoires in ankylosing spondylitis patients and healthy donors. The full study cohort comprised about 23 ankylosing spondylitis patients and over 95 healthy donors. Samples of peripheral blood were taken, and for ankylosing spondylitis patients, synovial fluid was collected as well. Findings and caveats that apply to the study as a whole: Blood from ankylosing spondylitis patients appeared to be characterized by a TCR beta motif made up of eight highly homologous amino acid variants. The disease-linked clones were reported as significantly enriched in matched synovial fluid samples from ankylosing spondylitis patients. Some of the motif variants had been reported before in the synovial fluid and blood of reactive arthritis patients, a finding that suggests common disease-initiation mechanisms. The disease-linked clones showed a CD8+ phenotype and occurred at relatively low frequencies in peripheral blood.

For sequencing, an Illumina HiSeq 2500 was employed. TCR beta libraries were prepared by quantitative 5'-RACE with molecular barcodes. As for how the authors treated the data: A new computational method, built on a probabilistic model of VDJ rearrangement, was used to identify disease-linked TCR variants. In TCRdb, the public reads were trimmed at Q25 with fastp and aligned with MiXCR, with productive beta chains retained. Every CDR3 protein is listed once, alongside the most common genes and DNA of its rows. These V and J calls are TCRdb output, not the study's own analysis. Within this sample are roughly 250,000 distinct CDR3 sequences, with over 8.5% of them counted one time only. Clones ranked in the top ten supply approximately 6.2% of the sample.

The chain is assembled from TRBV2 and TRBJ1-5; a tentative D match to TRBD1 spans 5 bases. The origin of this receptor is a male donor with ankylosing spondylitis or in good health (not recorded which). Material: blood, either unsorted or a sorted T cell fraction (not recorded which). In nucleotide form, the sequence is TGTGCCAGCAGTGAAGCGCGAGGGGAACAGCCCCAGCATTTT. Translated, it reads CASSEARGEQPQHF.